These T cell receptor beta chains were read from a single sample in a study of T cells in Graves' hyperthyroidism and ophthalmopathy. TCRdb used MiXCR to reprocess the multiplex PCR reads, holding one entry per CDR3 protein. The sample consists of around 800,000 distinct CDR3 sequences, about 38% of them appearing once. The sample was blood. Receptors originate from a young man with Graves' hyperthyroidism. Both conserved end residues are part of each CDR3. The D gene is left open where the match is weak. Clone sizes are given selectively: once, few, many, or a class where the clone is expanded.

v_gene	j_gene	abundance	d_gene	CDR3aa	CDR3nt
TRBV6-1	TRBJ1-1	.	.	CASSEGLQNTEAFF	TGTGCCAGCAGTGAAGGGTTGCAGAACACTGAAGCTTTCTTT
TRBV7-2	TRBJ1-2	few	TRBD1	CASSTQGTAGYGYTF	TGTGCCAGCAGCACCCAAGGGACAGCCGGATATGGCTACACCTTC
TRBV10-2	TRBJ2-2	few	.	CASTFRREAGELFF	TGCGCCAGCACCTTCAGGAGAGAAGCCGGGGAGCTGTTTTTT
TRBV19	TRBJ1-5	many	TRBD1	CASSTGGQGSNQPQHF	TGTGCCAGTAGCACGGGCGGACAGGGTAGCAATCAGCCCCAGCATTTT
TRBV20-1	TRBJ2-7	few	.	CSPKGDPAYEQYF	TGCAGTCCCAAGGGGGACCCGGCCTACGAGCAGTACTTC
TRBV16	TRBJ2-2	.	.	CASSQWEGELFF	TGTGCCAGCAGCCAATGGGAAGGGGAGCTGTTTTTT
TRBV25-1	TRBJ2-7	.	.	CASISAYAQYF	TGTGCCAGCATTTCGGCTTATGCGCAGTACTTC
TRBV6-5	TRBJ1-4	few	.	CASSGNSDEKLFF	TGTGCCAGCAGTGGGAACTCGGATGAAAAACTGTTTTTT
TRBV7-6	TRBJ1-1	.	.	CASSLQTRETEAFF	TGTGCCAGCAGCTTGCAGACACGAGAAACTGAAGCTTTCTTT
TRBV29-1	TRBJ1-1	many	.	CSVTRDILSTEAFF	TGCAGCGTGACCCGGGACATCTTGTCCACTGAAGCTTTCTTT
TRBV12-3/TRBV12-4	TRBJ1-1	.	.	CASRVGPREAFF	TGTGCCAGCAGGGTCGGGCCCAGAGAAGCTTTCTTT
TRBV12-3/TRBV12-4	TRBJ2-2	.	.	CASSFQGPTGELFF	TGTGCCAGCAGTTTCCAGGGCCCCACCGGGGAGCTGTTTTTT
TRBV25-1	TRBJ1-2	.	.	CAICSARGRYGYTF	.
TRBV20-1	TRBJ1-1	few	TRBD1	CSARAPGTGVRAFF	TGCAGTGCTAGGGCCCCCGGGACAGGGGTTCGAGCTTTCTTT
TRBV2	TRBJ1-6	.	.	CASSGTDNNSPLHF	TGTGCCAGCAGTGGGACAGACAATAATTCACCCCTCCACTTT
TRBV7-6	TRBJ2-2	.	.	CASSFESPNTGELFF	TGTGCCAGCAGCTTTGAGTCTCCAAACACCGGGGAGCTGTTTTTT
TRBV7-9	TRBJ2-3	once	.	CASSFGGRATDTQYF	TGTGCCAGCAGCTTTGGTGGGAGAGCCACAGATACGCAGTATTTT
TRBV4-1	TRBJ2-7	.	TRBD2	CASSQDGRRIAGAYEQYF	TGTGCCAGCAGCCAAGATGGAAGGCGAATAGCGGGGGCCTACGAGCAGTACTTC
TRBV29-1	TRBJ2-5	few	TRBD1	CSVHGTVQETQYF	TGCAGCGTTCATGGGACAGTCCAAGAGACCCAGTACTTC
TRBV12-3/TRBV12-4	TRBJ2-5	.	TRBD1	CASSLRDRGPETQYF	TGTGCCAGCAGTTTACGGGACAGGGGGCCTGAGACCCAGTACTTC
TRBV12-3/TRBV12-4	TRBJ1-5	many	.	CASSPGTAVKPQHF	TGTGCCAGCAGTCCTGGGACCGCAGTTAAGCCCCAGCATTTT
TRBV15	TRBJ2-7	many	TRBD1	CATSRRTGMSYEQYF	TGTGCCACCAGCAGGCGGACAGGGATGAGCTACGAGCAGTACTTC
TRBV2	TRBJ2-7	.	.	CASRPGNRYEQYF	TGTGCCAGCAGACCAGGCAATCGGTACGAGCAGTACTTC
TRBV6-6	TRBJ1-3	.	.	CASSELDGSGNTIYF	TGTGCCAGCAGTGAACTCGACGGCTCTGGAAACACCATATATTTT